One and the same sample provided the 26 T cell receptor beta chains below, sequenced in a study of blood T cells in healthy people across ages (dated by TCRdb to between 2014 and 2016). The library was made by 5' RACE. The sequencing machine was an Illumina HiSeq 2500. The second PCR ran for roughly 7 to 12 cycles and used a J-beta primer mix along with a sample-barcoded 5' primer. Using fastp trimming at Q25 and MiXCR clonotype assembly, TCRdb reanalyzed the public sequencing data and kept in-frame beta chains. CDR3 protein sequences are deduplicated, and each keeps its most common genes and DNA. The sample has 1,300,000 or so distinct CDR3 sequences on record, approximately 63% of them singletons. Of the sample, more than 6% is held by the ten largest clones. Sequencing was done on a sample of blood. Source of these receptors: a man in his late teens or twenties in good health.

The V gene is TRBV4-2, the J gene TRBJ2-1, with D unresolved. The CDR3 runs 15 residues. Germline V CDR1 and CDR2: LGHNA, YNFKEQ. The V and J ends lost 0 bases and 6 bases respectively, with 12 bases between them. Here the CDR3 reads CASSQDTGSSNEQFF. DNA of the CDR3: TGTGCCAGCAGCCAAGATACGGGCAGCAGCAATGAGCAGTTCTTC.

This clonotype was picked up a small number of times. CDR3 coding DNA: TGTGCCAGCAGCCCCCTTGATGGCGGGAGCTCCTACAATGAGCAGTTCTTC. As protein: CASSPLDGGSSYNEQFF. The chain recombines TRBV7-9 with TRBJ2-1; TRBD2 agrees at 7 bases. In germline, CDR1 is SEHNR, CDR2 FQNEAQ (reference sequence). The CDR3 consists of 17 residues. After removal of 5 bases from V and 0 bases from J, the junction contained 10 bases not matched to a gene.

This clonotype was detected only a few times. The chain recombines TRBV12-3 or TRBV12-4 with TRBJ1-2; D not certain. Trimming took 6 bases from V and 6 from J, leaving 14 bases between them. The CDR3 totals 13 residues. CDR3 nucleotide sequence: TGTGCCAGCAGCACTGTCGGTGTTGATGGCTACACCTTC. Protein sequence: CASSTVGVDGYTF.

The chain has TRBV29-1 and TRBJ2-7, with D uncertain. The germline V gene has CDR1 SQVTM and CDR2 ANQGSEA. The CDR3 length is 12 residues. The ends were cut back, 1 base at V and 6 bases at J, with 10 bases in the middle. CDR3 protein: CSVEVFSREQYF. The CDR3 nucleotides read TGCAGCGTTGAAGTTTTTTCTCGCGAGCAGTACTTC.

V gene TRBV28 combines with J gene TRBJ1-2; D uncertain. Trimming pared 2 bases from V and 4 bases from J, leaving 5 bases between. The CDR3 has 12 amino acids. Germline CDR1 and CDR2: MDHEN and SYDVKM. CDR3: CASSLQAYGYTF. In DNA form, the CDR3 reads TGTGCCAGCAGTTTACAAGCCTATGGCTACACCTTC.

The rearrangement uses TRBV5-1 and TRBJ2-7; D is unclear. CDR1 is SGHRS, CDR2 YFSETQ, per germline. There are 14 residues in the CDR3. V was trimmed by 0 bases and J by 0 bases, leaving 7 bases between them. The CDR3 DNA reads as TGCGCCAGCAGCTTGGAACCGATCTCCTACGAGCAGTACTTC. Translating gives CASSLEPISYEQYF.

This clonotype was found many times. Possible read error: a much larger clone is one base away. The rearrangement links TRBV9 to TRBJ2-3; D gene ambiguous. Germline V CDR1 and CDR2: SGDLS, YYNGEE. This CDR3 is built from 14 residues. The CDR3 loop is CASSVGHSTDTQYF. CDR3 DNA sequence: TGTGCCAGCAGTGTAGGCCACAGCACAGATACGCAGTATTTT.

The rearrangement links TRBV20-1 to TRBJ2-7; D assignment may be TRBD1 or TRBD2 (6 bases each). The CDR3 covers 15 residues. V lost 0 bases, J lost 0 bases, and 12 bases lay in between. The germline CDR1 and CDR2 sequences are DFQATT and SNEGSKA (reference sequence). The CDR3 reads CSAREGGLSSYEQYF. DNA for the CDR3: TGCAGTGCTAGAGAAGGGGGGCTTAGCTCCTACGAGCAGTACTTC.

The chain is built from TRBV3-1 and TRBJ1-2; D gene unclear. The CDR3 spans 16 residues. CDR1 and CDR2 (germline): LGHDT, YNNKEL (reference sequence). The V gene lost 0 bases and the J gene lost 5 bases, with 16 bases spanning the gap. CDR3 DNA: TGTGCCAGCAGCCAAGATAATAGCGGCAGGTGGTATGGCTACACCTTC. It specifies CASSQDNSGRWYGYTF.

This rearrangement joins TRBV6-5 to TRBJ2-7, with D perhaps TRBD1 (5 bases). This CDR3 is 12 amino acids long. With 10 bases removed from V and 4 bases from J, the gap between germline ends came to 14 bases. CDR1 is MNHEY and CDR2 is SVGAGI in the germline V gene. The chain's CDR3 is CATGKTLYEQYF. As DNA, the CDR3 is TGTGCCACAGGGAAGACTTTATACGAGCAGTACTTC.

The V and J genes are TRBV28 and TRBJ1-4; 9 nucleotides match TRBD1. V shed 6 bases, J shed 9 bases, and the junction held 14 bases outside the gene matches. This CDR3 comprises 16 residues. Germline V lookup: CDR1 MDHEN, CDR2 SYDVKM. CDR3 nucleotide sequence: TGTGCCAGCAGACCTCCCCTGGGACAGGGAGAGCAAAAACTGTTTTTT. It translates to CASRPPLGQGEQKLFF. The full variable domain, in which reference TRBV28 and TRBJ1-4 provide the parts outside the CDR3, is DVKVTQSSRYLVKRTGEKVFLECVQDMDHENMFWYRQDPGLGLRLIYFSYDVKMKEKGDIPEGYSVSREKKERFSLILESASTNQTSMYLCASRPPLGQGEQKLFFGSGTQLSVL.

CDR3 sequence reads: CASSDRRPYEQYF. Here the CDR3 DNA reads TGTGCCAGCAGTGATCGCAGGCCCTACGAGCAGTACTTC. The genes are TRBV6-1 and TRBJ2-7; D gene unclear. CDR1 is MNHNS, CDR2 SASEGT, per germline. Between the trimmed V and J ends, which lost 3 bases and 2 bases, there was a span of 8 bases. The CDR3 has 13 amino acids.

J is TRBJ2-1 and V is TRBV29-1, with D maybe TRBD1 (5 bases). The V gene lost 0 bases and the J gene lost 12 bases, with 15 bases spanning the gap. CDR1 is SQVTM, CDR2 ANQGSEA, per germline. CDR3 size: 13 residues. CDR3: CSVEEGAGQPQFF. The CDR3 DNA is TGCAGCGTTGAAGAAGGGGCAGGGCAGCCGCAGTTCTTC.

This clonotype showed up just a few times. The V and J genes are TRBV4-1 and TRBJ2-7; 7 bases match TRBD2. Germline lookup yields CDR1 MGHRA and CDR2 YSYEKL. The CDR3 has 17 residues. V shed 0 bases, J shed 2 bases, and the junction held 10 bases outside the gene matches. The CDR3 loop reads CASSQDDELALTYEQYF. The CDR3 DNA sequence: TGCGCCAGCAGCCAAGATGATGAACTAGCGCTAACCTACGAGCAGTACTTC.

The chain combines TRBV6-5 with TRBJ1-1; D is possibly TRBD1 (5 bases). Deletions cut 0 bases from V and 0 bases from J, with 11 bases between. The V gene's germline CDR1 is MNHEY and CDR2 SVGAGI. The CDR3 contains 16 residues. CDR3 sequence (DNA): TGTGCCAGCAGTTACTCCAGGGAAAGCATGAACACTGAAGCTTTCTTT. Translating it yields CASSYSRESMNTEAFF.

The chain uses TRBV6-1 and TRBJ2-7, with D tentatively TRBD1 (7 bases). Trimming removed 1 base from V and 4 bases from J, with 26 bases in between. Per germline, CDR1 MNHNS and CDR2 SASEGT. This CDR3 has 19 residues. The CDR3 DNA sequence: TGTGCCAGCAGTGAAGAAGAGGGCAGGGGGGTAAACGGCGCTTACGAGCAGTACTTC. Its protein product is CASSEEEGRGVNGAYEQYF.

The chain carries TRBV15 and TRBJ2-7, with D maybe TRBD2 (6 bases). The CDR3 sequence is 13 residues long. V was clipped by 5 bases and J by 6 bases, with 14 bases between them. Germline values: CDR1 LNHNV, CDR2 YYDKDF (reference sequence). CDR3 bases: TGTGCCACCAGCCTTGGCGGGGTTGGCGAGCAGTACTTC. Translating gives CATSLGGVGEQYF.

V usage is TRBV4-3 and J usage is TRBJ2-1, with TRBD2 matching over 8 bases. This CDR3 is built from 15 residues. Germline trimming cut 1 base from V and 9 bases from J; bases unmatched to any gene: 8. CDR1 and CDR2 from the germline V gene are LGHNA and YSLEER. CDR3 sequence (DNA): TGCGCCAGCAGCCAAGTTGGCGGGGGGCACCGTGAGCAGTTCTTC. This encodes CASSQVGGGHREQFF.

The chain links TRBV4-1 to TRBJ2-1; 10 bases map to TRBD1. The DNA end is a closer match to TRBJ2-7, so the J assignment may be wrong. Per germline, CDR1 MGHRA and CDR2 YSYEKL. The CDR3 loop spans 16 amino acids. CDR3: CASSQGPGTGDYEQYF. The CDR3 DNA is TGCGCCAGCAGCCAAGGCCCCGGGACAGGGGACTACGAGCAGTACTTC.

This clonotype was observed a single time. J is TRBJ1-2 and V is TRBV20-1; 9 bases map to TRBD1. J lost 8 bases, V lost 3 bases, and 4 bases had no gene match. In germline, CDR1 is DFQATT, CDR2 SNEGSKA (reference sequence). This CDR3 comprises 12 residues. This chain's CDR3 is CSARGQGVGYTF. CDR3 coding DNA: TGCAGTGCTAGGGGACAGGGAGTCGGCTACACCTTC.

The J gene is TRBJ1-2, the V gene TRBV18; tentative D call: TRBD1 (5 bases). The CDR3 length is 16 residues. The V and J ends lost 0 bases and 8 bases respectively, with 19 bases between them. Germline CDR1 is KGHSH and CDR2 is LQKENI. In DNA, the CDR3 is TGTGCCAGCTCACCACCGAGTAATGGCGGGACGGACGGCTACACCTTC. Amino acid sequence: CASSPPSNGGTDGYTF.

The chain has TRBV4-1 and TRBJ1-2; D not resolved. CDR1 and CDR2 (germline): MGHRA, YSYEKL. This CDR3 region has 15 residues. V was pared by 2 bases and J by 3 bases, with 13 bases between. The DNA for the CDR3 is TGCGCCAGCAGCCAAAGGTCCCCCGGGGACTATGGCTACACCTTC. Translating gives CASSQRSPGDYGYTF.

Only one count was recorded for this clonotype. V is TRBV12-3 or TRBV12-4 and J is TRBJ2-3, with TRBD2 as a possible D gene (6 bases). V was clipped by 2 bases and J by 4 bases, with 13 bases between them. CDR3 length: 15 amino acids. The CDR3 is CASSLPSAGADTQYF. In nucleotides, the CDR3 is TGTGCCAGCAGTTTACCCTCAGCGGGCGCAGATACGCAGTATTTT.

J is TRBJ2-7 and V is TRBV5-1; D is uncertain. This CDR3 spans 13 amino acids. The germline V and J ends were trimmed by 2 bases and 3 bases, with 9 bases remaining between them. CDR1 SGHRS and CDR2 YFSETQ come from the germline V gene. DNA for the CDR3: TGCGCCAGCAGCTTAACAGCTAACTACGAGCAGTACTTC. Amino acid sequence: CASSLTANYEQYF.

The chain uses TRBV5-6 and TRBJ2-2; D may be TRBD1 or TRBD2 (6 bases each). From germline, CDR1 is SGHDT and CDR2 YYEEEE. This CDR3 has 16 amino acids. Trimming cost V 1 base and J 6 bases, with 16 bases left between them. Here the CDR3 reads CASSLITGRRSGELFF. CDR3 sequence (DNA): TGTGCCAGCAGCTTGATTACAGGGAGGCGGTCCGGGGAGCTGTTTTTT.

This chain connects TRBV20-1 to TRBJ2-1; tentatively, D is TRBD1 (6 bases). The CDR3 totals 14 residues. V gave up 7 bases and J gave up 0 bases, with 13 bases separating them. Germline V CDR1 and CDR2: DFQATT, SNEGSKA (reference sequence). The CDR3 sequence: CSVRTAPSYNEQFF. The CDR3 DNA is TGCAGTGTGAGGACAGCCCCCTCCTACAATGAGCAGTTCTTC.